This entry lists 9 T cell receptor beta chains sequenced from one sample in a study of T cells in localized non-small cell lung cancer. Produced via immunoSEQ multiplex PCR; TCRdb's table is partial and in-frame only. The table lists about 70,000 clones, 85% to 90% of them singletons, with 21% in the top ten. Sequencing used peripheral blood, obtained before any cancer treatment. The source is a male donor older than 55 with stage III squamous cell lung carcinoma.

The CDR3 spells CASSLARELGNIQYF. For the CDR3, the DNA is TGCGCCAGCAGCTTGGCAAGGGAGCTGGGGAACATTCAGTACTTC. This chain connects TRBV5-1 to TRBJ2-4; D may be TRBD2 (5 bases). Germline CDR1 is SGHRS and CDR2 is YFSETQ. This CDR3 contains 15 residues. V was pared by 0 bases and J by 7 bases, with 14 bases between.

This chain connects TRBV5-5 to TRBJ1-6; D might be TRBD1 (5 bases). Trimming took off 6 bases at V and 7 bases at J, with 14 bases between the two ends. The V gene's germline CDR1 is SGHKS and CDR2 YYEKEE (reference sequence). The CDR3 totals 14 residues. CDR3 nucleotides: TGTGCCAGCACCAGGGACGTCGAGAATTCACCCCTCCACTTT. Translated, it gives CASTRDVENSPLHF.

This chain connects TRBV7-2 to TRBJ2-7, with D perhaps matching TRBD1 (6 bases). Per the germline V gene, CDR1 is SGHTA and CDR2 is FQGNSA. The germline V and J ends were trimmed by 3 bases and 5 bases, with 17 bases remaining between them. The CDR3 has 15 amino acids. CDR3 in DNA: TGTGCCAGCAGCTTGATAGGTGGCCAGGGGAACGAGCAGTACTTC. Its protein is CASSLIGGQGNEQYF.

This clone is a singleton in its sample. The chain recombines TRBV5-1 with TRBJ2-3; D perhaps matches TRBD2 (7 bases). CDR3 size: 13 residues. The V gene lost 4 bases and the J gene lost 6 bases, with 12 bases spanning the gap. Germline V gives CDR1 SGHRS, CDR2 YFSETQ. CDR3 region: CASSGGASDTQYF. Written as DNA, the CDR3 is TGCGCCAGCAGCGGGGGGGCCAGTGATACGCAGTATTTT.

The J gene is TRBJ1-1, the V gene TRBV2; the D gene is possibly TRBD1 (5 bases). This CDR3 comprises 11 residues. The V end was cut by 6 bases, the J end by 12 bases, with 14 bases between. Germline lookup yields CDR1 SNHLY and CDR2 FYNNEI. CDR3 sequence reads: CASSYRSGSFF. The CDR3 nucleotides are TGTGCCAGCAGCTACAGGTCGGGCTCTTTCTTT.

CDR3 loop: CASSMTRAVAGELFF. The DNA of the CDR3 is TGTGCCAGTAGTATGACCCGGGCGGTTGCCGGGGAGCTGTTTTTT. The V gene is TRBV19, the J gene TRBJ2-2; D remains ambiguous. The CDR3 extends over 15 amino acids. CDR1 is LNHDA, CDR2 SQIVND, per germline (reference sequence). Trimming took off 3 bases at V and 6 bases at J, with 14 bases between the two ends.

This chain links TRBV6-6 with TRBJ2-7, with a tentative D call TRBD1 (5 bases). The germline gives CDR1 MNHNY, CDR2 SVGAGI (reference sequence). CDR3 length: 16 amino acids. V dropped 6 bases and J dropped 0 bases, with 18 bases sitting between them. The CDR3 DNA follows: TGTGCCAGCAGCTTACACCCAGGGTCCGGCTCCTACGAGCAGTACGTC. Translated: CASSLHPGSGSYEQYV.

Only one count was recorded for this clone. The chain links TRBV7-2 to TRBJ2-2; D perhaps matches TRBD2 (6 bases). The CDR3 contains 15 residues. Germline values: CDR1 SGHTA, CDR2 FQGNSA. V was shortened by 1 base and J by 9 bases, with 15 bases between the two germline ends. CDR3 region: CASSLDTSPGRELFF. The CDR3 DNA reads TGTGCCAGCAGCTTAGATACTAGCCCCGGAAGGGAGCTGTTTTTT. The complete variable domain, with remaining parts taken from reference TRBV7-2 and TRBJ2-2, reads GAGVSQSPSNKVTEKGKDVELRCDPISGHTALYWYRQSLGQGLEFLIYFQGNSAPDKSGLPSDRFSAERTGGSVSTLTIQRTQQEDSAVYLCASSLDTSPGRELFFGEGSRLTVL.

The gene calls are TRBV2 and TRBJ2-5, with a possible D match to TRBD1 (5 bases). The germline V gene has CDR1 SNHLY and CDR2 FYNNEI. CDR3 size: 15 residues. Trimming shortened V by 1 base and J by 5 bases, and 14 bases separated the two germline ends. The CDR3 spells CASSEGSRVGETQYF. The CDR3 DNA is TGTGCCAGCAGTGAAGGGTCCAGGGTAGGGGAGACCCAGTACTTC. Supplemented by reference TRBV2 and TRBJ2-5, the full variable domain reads EPEVTQTPSHQVTQMGQEVILRCVPISNHLYFYWYRQILGQKVEFLVSFYNNEISEKSEIFDDQFSVERPDGSNFTLKIRSTKLEDSAMYFCASSEGSRVGETQYFGPGTRLLVL.